What follows describes a single T cell receptor (beta chain). Antigen unknown. The data stem from a study of cytomegalovirus exposure and HLA in healthy donors. Findings and limits, study-wide: According to the study, 160 or so TCR beta chains were cytomegalovirus-associated. TRBV6-2, TRBV6-3 and other indistinguishable V segments were excluded. In an earlier analysis, about 87% or about 30%: the productive usage of most TCR beta V segments.

Trimming pared 6 bases from V and 5 bases from J, leaving 43 bases between. The CDR3 sequence is 23 residues long. Germline V gives CDR1 SNHLY, CDR2 FYNNEI. Use of 60 Vbeta and 13 Jbeta primers characterized the PCR. Data came from immunoSEQ multiplex PCR; TCRdb stores just in-frame clones and leaves some out. The sample includes some 180,000 clones, 65% to 80% of them seen just once. Each donor was nominally healthy when sampled (though unrecorded immune exposures were likely). The sequence derives from a woman in her 30s in good health and CMV-seropositive. This rearrangement joins TRBV2 to TRBJ2-5, with D possibly being TRBD1 (11 bases). Material for sequencing was PBMCs. The CDR3 is CASRPGQGARDWLAGALDETQYF. CDR3 in DNA: TGTGCCAGCAGGCCCGGACAGGGGGCGCGGGATTGGCTAGCGGGGGCATTGGATGAGACCCAGTACTTC.